Shown below are 13 T cell receptor beta chains from a single sample sequenced in a study of beta chain features in type 1 diabetes. Findings and caveats of the study: Moderate yet significant TCRB CDR3 shortening was seen in Type 1 diabetes patients in all four CD4+ subsets.

For these receptors, no antigen is known. Sequenced material consisted of expressed TCRB transcripts (all of the isolated RNA was reverse transcribed). Sequencing used immunoSEQ multiplex PCR; TCRdb keeps in-frame clones, though not all of them. The repertoire holds about 340,000 clones, with roughly 13% as singletons. The specimen sequenced was naive CD4+ T cells from blood. These receptors were taken from a young woman with type 1 diabetes.

In its sample, this clone was seen a few times. The chain combines TRBV28 with TRBJ1-2; 8 positions match TRBD1. CDR1 and CDR2 (germline): MDHEN, SYDVKM. V shed 5 bases and J 5 bases; nucleotides not matched to a gene: 10. The CDR3 has 15 residues. For the CDR3, the DNA is TGTGCCAGCAGTCCACGGCAGGGGGCGAGATATGGCTACACCTTC. Residues: CASSPRQGARYGYTF.

This clone was picked up a small number of times. CDR3 protein: CASSIVGEYKPQHF. CDR3 DNA: TGTGCCAGTAGTATAGTGGGCGAGTATAAGCCCCAGCATTTT. The V gene is TRBV19, the J gene TRBJ1-5, with D hard to call. V lost 1 base, J lost 8 bases, and 12 bases lay in between. The CDR3 contains 14 residues. Germline CDR1 LNHDA, CDR2 SQIVND (reference sequence). The full variable domain, with the rest looked up from reference TRBV19 and TRBJ1-5, is DGGITQSPKYLFRKEGQNVTLSCEQNLNHDAMYWYRQDPGQGLRLIYYSQIVNDFQKGDIAEGYSVSREKKESFPLTVTSAQKNPTAFYLCASSIVGEYKPQHFGDGTRLSIL.

This clone was picked up a small number of times. The V and J genes are TRBV19 and TRBJ2-5, with a possible D match to TRBD1 (5 bases). CDR1 and CDR2 from the germline V gene are LNHDA and SQIVND (reference sequence). The CDR3 totals 16 residues. The V end was cut by 6 bases, the J end by 2 bases, with 19 bases between. The CDR3 DNA reads as TGTGCCAGTAGCCCGAACCCCAGACAGAAACAAGAGACCCAGTACTTC. It translates to CASSPNPRQKQETQYF.

This clone has just a few counts. V gene TRBV7-2 combines with J gene TRBJ2-7; 9 bases map to TRBD2. This CDR3 comprises 14 residues. The J segment lost 4 bases and the V segment lost 2 bases, leaving 3 bases of the junction unmatched. Germline assignment: CDR1 SGHTA and CDR2 FQGNSA. The CDR3 nucleotides are TGTGCCAGCAGCTTACGGCGGGAGGGGTACGAGCAGTACGTC. It specifies CASSLRREGYEQYV.

This chain joins TRBV27 and TRBJ1-5, with a possible D match to TRBD1 (5 bases). The CDR3 contains 16 residues. V was shortened by 5 bases and J by 4 bases, with 18 bases between the two germline ends. Germline CDR1 is MNHEY and CDR2 is SMNVEV (reference sequence). The CDR3 nucleotides read TGTGCCAGCAGTCCCTCAGGGCAGCGTAGGAATCAGCCCCAGCATTTT. This gives the protein CASSPSGQRRNQPQHF.

The rearrangement uses TRBV18 and TRBJ1-1; tentative D call: TRBD1 (5 bases). The germline CDR1 and CDR2 sequences are KGHSH and LQKENI. V lost 0 bases and J lost 4, with 12 bases in between. CDR3 length equals 15 residues. This chain's CDR3 is CASSPPMGGGTEAFF. DNA of the CDR3: TGTGCCAGCTCACCACCGATGGGGGGAGGCACTGAAGCTTTCTTT.

This clone was observed a handful of times. The chain carries TRBV6-1 and TRBJ2-7; a possible D gene is TRBD1 (6 bases). Trimming took 3 bases from V and 0 from J, leaving 12 bases between them. Per germline, CDR1 MNHNS and CDR2 SASEGT. This CDR3 is built from 15 residues. The CDR3 is CASSEVAGASYEQYF. CDR3 nucleotide sequence: TGTGCCAGCAGTGAGGTGGCAGGGGCCTCCTACGAGCAGTACTTC.

This clone appeared many times. The genes are TRBV29-1 and TRBJ2-3; the D gene is possibly TRBD1 (5 bases). The germline gives CDR1 SQVTM, CDR2 ANQGSEA. Trimming pared 8 bases from V and 7 bases from J, leaving 19 bases between. The CDR3 length is 13 residues. CDR3 DNA sequence: TGCAGCTATCAAGGGGCCGCCCTTCATACGCAGTATTTT. This encodes CSYQGAALHTQYF.

This clone was seen only a few times. The chain is built from TRBV6-5 and TRBJ1-2, with D unclear. The V end lost 7 bases, the J end lost 4 bases, and 10 bases lay between the germline ends. The CDR3 loop spans 12 amino acids. Germline CDR1 reads MNHEY; CDR2 reads SVGAGI. The CDR3 sequence: CASTRYGYGYTF. In DNA, the CDR3 is TGTGCCAGCACTCGGTATGGCTATGGCTACACCTTC.

The sample holds a few counts of this clone. The chain couples TRBV10-1 to TRBJ2-3; maybe TRBD1 (5 bases). This CDR3 contains 15 residues. Trimming left V 0 bases short and J 9 bases short, with 16 bases between. Germline CDR1 is WNHNN and CDR2 is SYGVQD (reference sequence). The CDR3 DNA sequence: TGCGCCAGCAGTGAGTCGTCCAGGGCGTTAACAACGCAGTATTTT. Protein sequence: CASSESSRALTTQYF.

This rearrangement joins TRBV27 to TRBJ1-1; a weak D match, TRBD1 (5 bases). The CDR3 length is 13 residues. V lost 3 bases, J lost 0 bases, and 5 bases lay in between. Germline V gene lookup returns CDR1 MNHEY and CDR2 SMNVEV (reference sequence). CDR3 bases: TGTGCCAGCAGTTTCAGGGTGAACACTGAAGCTTTCTTT. Protein: CASSFRVNTEAFF.

This clone was recorded at least ten times. The V call is TRBV29-1, the J call TRBJ2-7; maybe TRBD2 (6 bases). The CDR3 is 12 residues long. Germline V gene data show CDR1 as SQVTM and CDR2 as ANQGSEA. Trimming removed 4 bases from V and 5 bases from J, with 12 bases in between. The CDR3 region is CSVVGTADEQYF. CDR3 nucleotide sequence: TGCAGCGTTGTAGGGACTGCCGACGAGCAGTACTTC.

V gene TRBV21-1 combines with J gene TRBJ1-2. TRBV21-1 is an annotated pseudogene. This CDR3 is 12 amino acids long. DNA of the CDR3: TGTGCCAGACTGCAGCAACTATATGGCTACACCTTC. Residues: CARLQQLYGYTF.